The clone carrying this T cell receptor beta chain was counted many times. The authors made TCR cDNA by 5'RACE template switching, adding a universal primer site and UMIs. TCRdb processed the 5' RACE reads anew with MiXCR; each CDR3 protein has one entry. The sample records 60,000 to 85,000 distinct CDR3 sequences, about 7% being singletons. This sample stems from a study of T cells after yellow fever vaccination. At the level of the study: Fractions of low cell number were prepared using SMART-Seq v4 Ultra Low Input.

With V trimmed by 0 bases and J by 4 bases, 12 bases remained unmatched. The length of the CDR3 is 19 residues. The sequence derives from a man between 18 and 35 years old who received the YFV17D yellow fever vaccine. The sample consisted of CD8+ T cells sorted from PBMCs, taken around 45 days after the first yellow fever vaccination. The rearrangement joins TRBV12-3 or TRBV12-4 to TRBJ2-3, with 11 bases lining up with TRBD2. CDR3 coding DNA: TGTGCCAGCAGTTTAGCGGTCCCACTAGCGGGGGCAATTGCAGATACGCAGTATTTT. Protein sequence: CASSLAVPLAGAIADTQYF.